The text below deals with one TCR beta chain. Its cognate antigen is unknown. V shed 4 bases and J shed 0 bases, with 12 bases lying between them. The CDR3 is 16 residues long. Germline assignment: CDR1 SGHVS and CDR2 FQNEAQ. This entry is derived from a study of T cell responses to AZD1222 COVID-19 vaccine. At the level of the study: Timing groups of about 4 and about 12 weeks for second doses were pooled. The study, taken as a whole, reports: Possibly, clonal diversity was underestimated; donors were largely white British and included more females. Two AZD1222 administrations were followed by greater Spike-specific TCR breadth and depth. Baseline seropositivity characterized only 5 to 7 AZD1222 recipients.

Data came from immunoSEQ multiplex PCR; TCRdb stores just in-frame clones and leaves some out. The sample includes about 60,000 clones, 85% to 90% of them seen just once. The material was peripheral blood, obtained on day 0 of AZD1222 vaccination. This sequence joins TRBV7-8 and TRBJ1-4; D uncertain. This TCR was recovered from an adult in good health. The CDR3: CASSSSGLATNEKLFF. The CDR3 DNA sequence: TGTGCCAGCAGCTCCTCCGGTCTTGCAACTAATGAAAAACTGTTTTTT.